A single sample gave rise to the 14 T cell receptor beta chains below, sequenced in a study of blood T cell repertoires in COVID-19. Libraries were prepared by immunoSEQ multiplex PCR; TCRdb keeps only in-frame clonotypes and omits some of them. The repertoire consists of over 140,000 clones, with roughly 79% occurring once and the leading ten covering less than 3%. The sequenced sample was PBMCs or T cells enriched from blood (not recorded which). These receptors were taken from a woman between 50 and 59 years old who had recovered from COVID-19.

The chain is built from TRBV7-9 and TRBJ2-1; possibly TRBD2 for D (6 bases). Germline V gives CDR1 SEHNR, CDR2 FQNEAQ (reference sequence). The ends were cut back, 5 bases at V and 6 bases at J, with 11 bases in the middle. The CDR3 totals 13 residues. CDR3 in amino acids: CASSTAGSNEQFF. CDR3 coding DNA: TGTGCCAGCAGCACCGCGGGGTCCAATGAGCAGTTCTTC.

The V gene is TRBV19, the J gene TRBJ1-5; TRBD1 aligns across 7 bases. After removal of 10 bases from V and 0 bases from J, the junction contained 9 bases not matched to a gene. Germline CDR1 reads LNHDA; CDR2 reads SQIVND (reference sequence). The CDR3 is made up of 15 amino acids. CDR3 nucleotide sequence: TGTGCCACAAGAGACAGGGCGTATAGCAATCAGCCCCAGCATTTT. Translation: CATRDRAYSNQPQHF. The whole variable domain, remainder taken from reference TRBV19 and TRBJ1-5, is DGGITQSPKYLFRKEGQNVTLSCEQNLNHDAMYWYRQDPGQGLRLIYYSQIVNDFQKGDIAEGYSVSREKKESFPLTVTSAQKNPTAFYLCATRDRAYSNQPQHFGDGTRLSIL.

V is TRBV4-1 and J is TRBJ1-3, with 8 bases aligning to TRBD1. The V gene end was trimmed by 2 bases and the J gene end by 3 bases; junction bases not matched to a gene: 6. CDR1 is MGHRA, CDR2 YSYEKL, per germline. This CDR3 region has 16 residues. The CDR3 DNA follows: TGCGCCAGCAGCCAACCATCCAGGGGGCGTGGAAACACCATATATTTT. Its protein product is CASSQPSRGRGNTIYF.

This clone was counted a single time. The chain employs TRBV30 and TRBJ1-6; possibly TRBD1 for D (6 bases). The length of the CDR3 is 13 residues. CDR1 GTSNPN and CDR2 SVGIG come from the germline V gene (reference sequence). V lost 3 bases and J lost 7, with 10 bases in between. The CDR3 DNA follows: TGTGCCTGGAGGGGGCAGGGGAATTCACCCCTCCACTTT. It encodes CAWRGQGNSPLHF.

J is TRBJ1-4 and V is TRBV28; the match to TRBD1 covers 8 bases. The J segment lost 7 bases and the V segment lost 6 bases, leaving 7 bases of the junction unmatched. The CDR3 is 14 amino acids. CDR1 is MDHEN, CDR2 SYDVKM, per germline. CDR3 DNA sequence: TGTGCCAGCAGACATGGACAGGGAGGTGAAAAACTGTTTTTT. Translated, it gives CASRHGQGGEKLFF.

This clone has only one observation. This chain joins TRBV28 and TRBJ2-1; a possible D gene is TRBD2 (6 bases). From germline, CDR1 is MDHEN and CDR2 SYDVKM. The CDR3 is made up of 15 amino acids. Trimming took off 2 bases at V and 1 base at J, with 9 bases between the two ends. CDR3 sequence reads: CASSLAGYSYNEQFF. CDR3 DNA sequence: TGTGCCAGCAGTTTAGCGGGGTATTCCTACAATGAGCAGTTCTTC.

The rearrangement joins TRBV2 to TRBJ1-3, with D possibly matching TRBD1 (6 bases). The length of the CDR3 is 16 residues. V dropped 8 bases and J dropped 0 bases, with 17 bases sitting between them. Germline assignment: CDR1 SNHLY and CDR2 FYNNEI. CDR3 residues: CASLGPGAISGNTIYF. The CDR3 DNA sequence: TGTGCCAGCTTGGGGCCAGGGGCTATCTCTGGAAACACCATATATTTT.

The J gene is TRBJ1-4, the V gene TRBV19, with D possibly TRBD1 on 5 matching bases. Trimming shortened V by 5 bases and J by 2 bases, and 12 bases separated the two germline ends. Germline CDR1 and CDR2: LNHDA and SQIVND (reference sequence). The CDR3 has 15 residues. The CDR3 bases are TGTGCCAGTAGTCCGGGGGGAACGACTAATGAAAAACTGTTTTTT. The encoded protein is CASSPGGTTNEKLFF.

This chain's CDR3 is CASSSERGYEQYF. The CDR3 nucleotides are TGTGCCAGCAGTTCGGAAAGAGGCTACGAGCAGTACTTC. The rearrangement links TRBV27 to TRBJ2-7; D ambiguous. The CDR3 runs 13 residues. V was cut by 4 bases and J by 3 bases, with 10 bases left in between. Germline CDR1 MNHEY, CDR2 SMNVEV (reference sequence).

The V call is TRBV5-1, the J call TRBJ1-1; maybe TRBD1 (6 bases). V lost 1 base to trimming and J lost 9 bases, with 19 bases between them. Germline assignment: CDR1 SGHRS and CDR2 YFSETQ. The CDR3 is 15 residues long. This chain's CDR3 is CASSLNLQGGDQAFF. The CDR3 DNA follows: TGCGCCAGCAGCTTGAACCTACAGGGTGGGGACCAAGCTTTCTTT. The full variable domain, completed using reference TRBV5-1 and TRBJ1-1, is KAGVTQTPRYLIKTRGQQVTLSCSPISGHRSVSWYQQTPGQGLQFLFEYFSETQRNKGNFPGRFSGRQFSNSRSEMNVSTLELGDSALYLCASSLNLQGGDQAFFGQGTRLTVV.

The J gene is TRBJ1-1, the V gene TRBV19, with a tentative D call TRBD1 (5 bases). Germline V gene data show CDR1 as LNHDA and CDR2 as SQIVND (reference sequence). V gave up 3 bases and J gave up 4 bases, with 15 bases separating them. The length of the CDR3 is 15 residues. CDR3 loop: CASSIVWGGSTEAFF. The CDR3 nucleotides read TGTGCCAGTAGTATCGTTTGGGGGGGAAGCACTGAAGCTTTCTTT.

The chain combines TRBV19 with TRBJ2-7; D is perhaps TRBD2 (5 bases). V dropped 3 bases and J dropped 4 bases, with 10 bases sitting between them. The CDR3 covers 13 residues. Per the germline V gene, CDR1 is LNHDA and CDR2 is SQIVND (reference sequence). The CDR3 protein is CASSISPGYEQYF. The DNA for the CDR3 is TGTGCCAGTAGTATCTCTCCGGGGTACGAGCAGTACTTC.

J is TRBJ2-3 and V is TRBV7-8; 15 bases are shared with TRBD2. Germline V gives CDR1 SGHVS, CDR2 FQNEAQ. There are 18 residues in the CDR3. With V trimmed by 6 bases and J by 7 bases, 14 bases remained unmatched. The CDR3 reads CASSPGLAGGEPTNTQYF. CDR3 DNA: TGTGCCAGCAGTCCAGGACTAGCGGGGGGGGAACCCACGAATACGCAGTATTTT.

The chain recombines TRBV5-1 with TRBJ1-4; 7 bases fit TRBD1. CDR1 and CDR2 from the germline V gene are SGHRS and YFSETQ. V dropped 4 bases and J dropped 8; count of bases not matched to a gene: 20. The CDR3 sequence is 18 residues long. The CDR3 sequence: CASSPLKAGGMGNEKLFF. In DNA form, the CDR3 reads TGCGCCAGCAGCCCCCTGAAGGCAGGGGGAATGGGAAACGAAAAACTGTTTTTT.